In this sample, the clone carrying this TCR beta chain turned up once. This CDR3 spans 14 amino acids. CDR1 LGHNA and CDR2 YSLEER come from the germline V gene. V was pared by 1 base and J by 5 bases, with 12 bases between. The sample originates from a study of blood T cell repertoires in COVID-19. The overall study: Material from acute and convalescent COVID-19 was sourced from the United States, Italy and Spain.

The assay was immunoSEQ multiplex PCR, and TCRdb's table has in-frame clones only and misses some. The data contain roughly 52,000 clones, 80% to 90% of them singletons. Sequencing was done on a sample of peripheral blood. The sequence was collected from a human donor in a cohort sampled during active COVID-19. The chain uses TRBV4-3 and TRBJ2-7; TRBD1 might be the D (6 bases). In DNA form, the CDR3 reads TGCGCCAGCAGCCAAGCAATCAGGGACAACGAGCAGTACTTC. This encodes CASSQAIRDNEQYF.